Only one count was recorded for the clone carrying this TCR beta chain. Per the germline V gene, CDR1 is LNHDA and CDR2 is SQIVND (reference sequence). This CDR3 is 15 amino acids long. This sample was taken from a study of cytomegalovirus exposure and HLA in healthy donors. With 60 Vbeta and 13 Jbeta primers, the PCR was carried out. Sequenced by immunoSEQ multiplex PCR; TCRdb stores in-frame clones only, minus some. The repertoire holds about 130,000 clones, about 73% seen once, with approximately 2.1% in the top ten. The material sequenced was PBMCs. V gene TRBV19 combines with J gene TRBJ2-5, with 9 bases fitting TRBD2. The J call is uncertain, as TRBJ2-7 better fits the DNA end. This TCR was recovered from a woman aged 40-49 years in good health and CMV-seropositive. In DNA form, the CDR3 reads TGTGCCAGTAGTATAGTGAATAGCGGGGGCTACGAGCAGTACTTC. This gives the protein CASSIVNSGGYEQYF.